A single sample is the source of the 14 T cell receptor beta chains below, sequenced in a study of CXCR3-negative and CXCR3-positive naive CD8 T cells. General study results and limits: TRB CDR3 hydrophobicity was greater in CXCR3-positive naive cells than in CXCR3-negative naive cells.

cDNA libraries for TRB were generated by 5' RACE incorporating UMI labels. For each CDR3 protein, TCRdb gives one entry from its re-call of the 5' RACE reads, without DNA. Here the sample table reports around 130,000 distinct CDR3 sequences. Which antigens these TCRs recognize remains unknown. The sequencing input was naive CXCR3+ CD8+ T cells from blood. Sample subset: CD45RO-CCR7+CD27+CD95- naive CD8+ T cells expressing CXCR3 (TNR3+). These receptors originate from a human donor in good health. Some clones in this sample may be carry-over from other donors' samples.

J is TRBJ2-1 and V is TRBV4-1; TCRdb calls TRBD1, which cannot be checked without DNA. Germline V gene sequence: CDR1 MGHRA, CDR2 YSYEKL. The CDR3 has 15 amino acids. The CDR3 sequence: CASSQQTGTPNEQFF.

The chain links TRBV6-4 to TRBJ2-2; without DNA, the TCRdb call of TRBD1 cannot be checked. This CDR3 spans 15 amino acids. CDR1 and CDR2 (germline): MRHNA, SNTAGT. The CDR3 spells CASSAKGLDTGELFF.

The chain couples TRBV2 to TRBJ2-5; the D gene TCRdb calls, TRBD1, cannot be checked with no DNA. The CDR3 runs to 15 residues. In germline, CDR1 is SNHLY, CDR2 FYNNEI. The CDR3: CASGQGAAGQETQYF.

The rearrangement joins TRBV5-1 to TRBJ2-7; there is no DNA to check the TCRdb D call of TRBD1. The CDR3 loop spans 14 amino acids. Germline V CDR1 and CDR2: SGHRS, YFSETQ. The CDR3 protein is CASSPRGQAYEQYF.

This chain joins TRBV7-9 and TRBJ2-1; TCRdb selects TRBD1, and the lack of DNA leaves this call unchecked. The length of the CDR3 is 15 residues. The germline V gene encodes CDR1 SEHNR and CDR2 FQNEAQ (reference sequence). The CDR3 loop is CASSSGQGDYNEQFF.

The rearrangement links TRBV6-2 or TRBV6-3 to TRBJ2-7. CDR3 length: 12 amino acids. Germline V lookup: CDR1 MNHEY, CDR2 SVGEGT. CDR3: CASSYSLGEQYF.

The CDR3 protein is CSVPGQNSYNEQFF. The chain uses TRBV29-1 and TRBJ2-1; TCRdb's D call of TRBD1 is untestable without DNA. Germline V gives CDR1 SQVTM, CDR2 ANQGSEA. The length of the CDR3 is 14 residues.

The CDR3 sequence: CSVEVIGELFF. The gene calls are TRBV29-1 and TRBJ2-2. The CDR3 runs to 11 residues. CDR1 SQVTM and CDR2 ANQGSEA come from the germline V gene.

The V gene is TRBV7-6, the J gene TRBJ2-5; TCRdb outputs TRBD1, but without DNA this stays unchecked. Germline V gene data show CDR1 as SGHVS and CDR2 as FNYEAQ. The CDR3 is made up of 13 amino acids. This CDR3 reads CASSLGGVETQYF.

This chain links TRBV13 with TRBJ2-1; the TRBD2 assignment by TCRdb is unverifiable without DNA. Germline V gene lookup returns CDR1 PRHDT and CDR2 FYEKMQ (reference sequence). The CDR3 length is 16 residues. The CDR3 loop is CASSLTSSGRVSEQFF.

The chain joins TRBV5-1 to TRBJ1-1. Per germline, CDR1 SGHRS and CDR2 YFSETQ. The CDR3 consists of 12 residues. The CDR3 is CASSLVRGGAFF.

The V call is TRBV29-1, the J call TRBJ1-4; TCRdb outputs TRBD1, but without DNA this stays unchecked. The length of the CDR3 is 13 residues. The V gene's germline CDR1 is SQVTM and CDR2 ANQGSEA. This CDR3 is CSVESGVEEKLFF.

This rearrangement joins TRBV27 to TRBJ2-1; checking the TCRdb D call of TRBD2 is not possible without DNA. This CDR3 has 14 residues. The germline V gene encodes CDR1 MNHEY and CDR2 SMNVEV (reference sequence). CDR3: CASSLLGQYNEQFF.

CDR3 residues: CASSYPIPEAFF. The chain carries TRBV7-2 and TRBJ1-1. CDR3 length: 12 residues. CDR1 is SGHTA and CDR2 is FQGNSA in the germline V gene.